Included here is one TCR beta chain sequence, with context. No DNA is shown, since the ends of the CDR3 on it are uncertain; the CDR3 is the one TCRdb lists. These data belong to a study of blood T cell repertoires in COVID-19. About the research overall: Whether acute or convalescent, the COVID-19 samples came from the United States, Italy and Spain.

The CDR3 has 18 amino acids, counting both end residues. How the authors handled the data: For nucleated cells, counts were estimated from reference gene primer amplification. Produced via immunoSEQ multiplex PCR; TCRdb's table is partial and in-frame only. Clonal size and the V and J genes are those of that table, whereas D and trimming came from the DNA. The sample has 53,000 or so clones; roughly 90% are singletons. The sequenced material came from peripheral blood. This TCR derives from a human donor in a cohort sampled during active COVID-19. The chain links TRBV1 to TRBJ1-5; TRBD1 reflects the table's D call only, with no check against the DNA. TRBV1 is shown as a pseudogene. CDR3 sequence reads: CTSSQDGVGQGSNQPQHF.